The clone carrying this T cell receptor beta chain was seen a few times. Its matching antigen is unknown. The unexposed donors gave CD4+ T cells in about 2010-2018, prior to COVID-19. CD4+ T cells were isolated from the cells after more than nine days of culture. CDR3 length equals 15 residues. In germline, CDR1 is LGHDT, CDR2 YNNKEL (reference sequence). Unmatched junction bases numbered 2, after V lost 1 base and J lost 2 bases. Assay: immunoSEQ multiplex PCR; the TCRdb copy retains only in-frame clones and omits some. The data hold some 22,000 clones, with 75% to 85% observed a single time. The data are from a study of CD4 T cells in relation to SARS-CoV-2 and coronaviruses. Study details: TCR beta CDR3s were sequenced after approximately ten-day antigen culture of PBMCs. No peptide or an HIV-1 Nef peptide pool served as negative control.

J is TRBJ2-1 and V is TRBV3-1 (or the pseudogene TRBV3-2), with 7 positions matching TRBD2. The TCR comes from a human donor in good health. Specimen: CD4+ T cells from PBMCs, cultured in vitro. The CDR3 region is CASSQVLAPYNEQFF. CDR3 DNA sequence: TGTGCCAGCAGCCAAGTACTAGCGCCCTACAATGAGCAGTTCTTC.